What follows are 17 T cell receptor beta chains derived from one specimen sequenced in a study of identical twins. MiXCR was run by TCRdb on the 5' RACE reads, yielding one entry per CDR3 protein. The sample holds some 500,000 distinct CDR3 sequences, 11% to 15% seen once. These data also formed part of another study, on yellow fever vaccine responses in identical twins.

Material: CD4+ T cells sorted from blood. The source is a woman under 30 in good health.

This clonotype occurred a few times. V gene TRBV12-3 or TRBV12-4 combines with J gene TRBJ1-5, with 7 bases that match TRBD1. CDR3 length: 15 amino acids. J lost 0 bases, V lost 7 bases, and 6 bases had no gene match. For the CDR3, the DNA is TGTGCCAGCACACGGGACAGAAATAGCAATCAGCCCCAGCATTTT. Its translation is CASTRDRNSNQPQHF.

This chain connects TRBV6-5 to TRBJ2-7, with unresolved D. Trimming stripped 4 bases from V and 0 bases from J, with 10 bases between. CDR1 is MNHEY and CDR2 is SVGAGI in the germline V gene. The CDR3 is 14 amino acids. CDR3 region: CASSSRPPSYEQYF. CDR3 bases: TGTGCCAGCAGTTCCCGGCCCCCCTCCTACGAGCAGTACTTC.

The chain carries TRBV28 and TRBJ2-1, with D maybe TRBD1 (6 bases). The ends were cut back, 3 bases at V and 15 bases at J, with 21 bases in the middle. Germline-derived CDR1 and CDR2 are MDHEN and SYDVKM. CDR3 size: 14 residues. The CDR3 protein is CASSFSRGGQGRFF. The DNA for the CDR3 is TGTGCCAGCAGTTTTTCCCGCGGCGGGCAGGGGCGGTTCTTC.

The J gene is TRBJ2-3, the V gene TRBV12-3 or TRBV12-4; TRBD2 matches 13 bases. The CDR3 contains 16 residues. The V gene end was trimmed by 5 bases and the J gene end by 4 bases; junction bases not matched to a gene: 6. This chain's CDR3 is CASSPTSGRSSDTQYF. In DNA form, the CDR3 reads TGTGCCAGCAGTCCGACTAGCGGGAGGTCTTCAGATACGCAGTATTTT.

CDR3 sequence: CASTPGKGRGGETQYF. DNA of the CDR3: TGTGCCAGCACCCCCGGAAAAGGGCGAGGCGGAGAGACCCAGTACTTC. The chain couples TRBV6-2 or TRBV6-3 to TRBJ2-5; no definite D call. V was clipped by 7 bases and J by 4 bases, with 22 bases between them. The CDR3 is 16 residues long. Germline loops: CDR1 MNHEY, CDR2 SVGEGT.

This clonotype was seen a handful of times. The genes are TRBV5-6 and TRBJ2-3; 9 positions agree with TRBD2. The CDR3 has 15 residues. Per germline, CDR1 SGHDT and CDR2 YYEEEE. Losses at the gene ends were 4 bases for V and 0 bases for J; bases not matched to a gene: 3. Here the CDR3 reads CASSPGLASTDTQYF. In nucleotides, the CDR3 is TGTGCCAGCAGCCCGGGACTAGCAAGCACAGATACGCAGTATTTT.

This rearrangement joins TRBV29-1 to TRBJ2-1; 7 nucleotides line up with TRBD1. J was trimmed by 7 bases and V by 6 bases; bases with no gene match: 9. CDR3 length: 13 residues. Per the germline V gene, CDR1 is SQVTM and CDR2 is ANQGSEA. The CDR3 sequence is CSVVRQGGNEQFF. In DNA form, the CDR3 reads TGCAGCGTGGTGAGACAGGGTGGGAATGAGCAGTTCTTC.

Only a few counts were recorded for this clonotype. The gene calls are TRBV12-3 or TRBV12-4 and TRBJ1-3, with D perhaps matching TRBD1 (6 bases). V was cut by 5 bases and J by 4 bases, with 12 bases left in between. This CDR3 has 14 amino acids. The chain's CDR3 is CASSNTGYGNTIYF. Here the CDR3 DNA reads TGTGCCAGCAGTAACACAGGGTACGGAAACACCATATATTTT.

A few counts support this clonotype. V is TRBV28 and J is TRBJ2-7, with TRBD2 matching over 12 bases. Trimming removed 3 bases from V and 7 bases from J; junction bases left unmatched: 4. CDR3 length: 14 residues. The V gene's germline CDR1 is MDHEN and CDR2 SYDVKM. The CDR3 DNA follows: TGTGCCAGCAGTTTGGCTAGCGGGAGGGGGGAGCAGTACTTC. This gives the protein CASSLASGRGEQYF. Full variable domain (missing parts from reference TRBV28 and TRBJ2-7): DVKVTQSSRYLVKRTGEKVFLECVQDMDHENMFWYRQDPGLGLRLIYFSYDVKMKEKGDIPEGYSVSREKKERFSLILESASTNQTSMYLCASSLASGRGEQYFGPGTRLTVT.

There are a few counts of this clonotype. The rearrangement links TRBV5-1 to TRBJ1-5; possibly TRBD1 for D (6 bases). The CDR3 is 17 amino acids. Per the germline V gene, CDR1 is SGHRS and CDR2 is YFSETQ. The V and J ends lost 2 bases and 5 bases respectively, with 20 bases between them. CDR3 nucleotide sequence: TGCGCCAGCAGCTTTTTCACGGACAGCGCTCGCCATCAGCCCCAGCATTTT. It encodes CASSFFTDSARHQPQHF.

The V and J genes are TRBV20-1 and TRBJ2-7; the D gene is possibly TRBD2 (6 bases). V lost 0 bases and J 0 bases, leaving 12 bases between the germline ends. The germline CDR1 and CDR2 sequences are DFQATT and SNEGSKA (reference sequence). There are 15 residues in the CDR3. CDR3 in DNA: TGCAGTGCTAGAGATTTCGCGGGAAGCTCCTACGAGCAGTACTTC. Translating it yields CSARDFAGSSYEQYF.

This clonotype occurred a few times. V usage is TRBV27 and J usage is TRBJ2-5, with D possibly called TRBD1 or TRBD2 (5 bases each). The CDR3 sequence is 15 residues long. V was pared by 4 bases and J by 2 bases, with 14 bases between. Germline assignment: CDR1 MNHEY and CDR2 SMNVEV (reference sequence). CDR3 sequence (DNA): TGTGCCAGCAGTTCCGAAGGGACGGGGCAAGAGACCCAGTACTTC. Protein sequence: CASSSEGTGQETQYF.

This clonotype was picked up many times. The chain carries TRBV6-5 and TRBJ2-2; D not resolved. Germline V gene data show CDR1 as MNHEY and CDR2 as SVGAGI. CDR3 length equals 15 residues. V was clipped by 4 bases and J by 0 bases, with 9 bases between them. The CDR3 nucleotides are TGTGCCAGCAGTTGGCTGGCAGCGAACACCGGGGAGCTGTTTTTT. Translated, it gives CASSWLAANTGELFF.

CDR3 in DNA: TGTGCCAGCAGAAGGGGACAGGGGGCGCGGGAGACCCAGTACTTC. The encoded protein is CASRRGQGARETQYF. The chain carries TRBV12-3 or TRBV12-4 and TRBJ2-5; 12 nucleotides line up with TRBD1. This CDR3 contains 15 residues. V gave up 6 bases and J gave up 5 bases; unmatched junction bases: 7.

The rearrangement links TRBV18 to TRBJ2-1, with 9 bases lining up with TRBD2. The length of the CDR3 is 17 residues. Germline CDR1 KGHSH, CDR2 LQKENI. The trim removed 5 bases at V and 3 bases at J, leaving 11 bases unmatched. The CDR3 DNA follows: TGTGCCAGCTCAATAAAGACTAGCGGTGGGGGCTACAATGAGCAGTTCTTC. Translated: CASSIKTSGGGYNEQFF.

This clonotype has a handful of counts. The chain is built from TRBV6-2 or TRBV6-3 and TRBJ2-7, with unresolved D. This CDR3 is built from 13 residues. Germline V gene lookup returns CDR1 MNHEY and CDR2 SVGEGT. V shed 2 bases and J shed 8 bases, with 13 bases lying between them. CDR3 DNA sequence: TGTGCCAGCAGTTACATTTCATGGTTGCAGCAGTACTTC. Amino acid sequence: CASSYISWLQQYF.

The chain recombines TRBV5-1 with TRBJ1-2; TRBD1 might be the D (6 bases). Looked up from germline, CDR1 is SGHRS and CDR2 is YFSETQ. V shed 1 base and J shed 3 bases, with 16 bases lying between them. The CDR3 runs 16 residues. The DNA of the CDR3 is TGCGCCAGCAGCTTGTTAGTTGGGGGCGCGGACTATGGCTACACCTTC. Its translation: CASSLLVGGADYGYTF. Variable domain in full (rest from reference TRBV5-1 and TRBJ1-2): KAGVTQTPRYLIKTRGQQVTLSCSPISGHRSVSWYQQTPGQGLQFLFEYFSETQRNKGNFPGRFSGRQFSNSRSEMNVSTLELGDSALYLCASSLLVGGADYGYTFGSGTRLTVV.